A selection of T cell receptor beta chains follows, all from one sample in a study of blood T cell repertoires in COVID-19. Method: immunoSEQ multiplex PCR; TCRdb's copy keeps in-frame clones and lacks some. The profile shows 250,000 to 300,000 clones, 80% to 95% of them singletons. Sequenced: peripheral blood. These receptors were taken from a woman aged 25 to 39 with COVID-19, enrolled during active disease. Both conserved end residues are part of each CDR3. A D gene is named only where the DNA matches it firmly. Only some rows state a clone size, as once, few, many or a class for expanded clones.

TRBD2 TRBJ2-7 - TRBV5-1 TGCGCCAGCAGCGTAGGGACTAGCGGGAGCCACGAGCAGTACTTC CASSVGTSGSHEQYF
TRBD1 TRBJ1-1 once TRBV5-1 TGCGCCAGCAGCTCGACAGGGGGCGACACTGAAGCTTTCTTT CASSSTGGDTEAFF
TRBD2 TRBJ2-7 - TRBV6-5 TGTGCCAGCAGTTACCCTAGCGGGAGGGGTTACGAGCAGTACTTC CASSYPSGRGYEQYF
- TRBJ2-2 - TRBV10-1 TGCGCCAGCAGTGGAGGCGGGGAGCTGTTTTTT CASSGGGELFF
TRBD1 TRBJ1-2 - TRBV11-2 TGTGCCAGCAGTTTGAGGGGGCCTAACTATGGCTACACCTTC CASSLRGPNYGYTF
- TRBJ1-2 - TRBV30 TGTGCCTACCATCCTCAGGGAAACTATGGCTACACCTTC CAYHPQGNYGYTF
- TRBJ2-1 - TRBV7-9 TGTGCCAGCAGCTTAACGCCGGAGGTCGGTGAGCAGTTCTTC CASSLTPEVGEQFF
TRBD2 TRBJ2-2 - TRBV3-1/TRBV3-2 TGTGCCAGCAGCCGCCTTAGGGGACTAGCGGGCTTAGCTACGAACACCGGGGAGCTGTTTTTT CASSRLRGLAGLATNTGELFF
TRBD2 TRBJ2-5 - TRBV4-1 TGCGCCAGCAGCCAGGGCCCGCTAGCGGGAGTTGAGACCCAGTACTTC CASSQGPLAGVETQYF
- TRBJ2-1 - TRBV7-8 TGTGCCAGCAGACCTACAGGTTACAATGAGCAGTTCTTC CASRPTGYNEQFF
- TRBJ1-6 - TRBV5-1 TGCGCCAGCACCACGGGGGAGGCAAATTCACCCCTCCACTTT CASTTGEANSPLHF
- TRBJ1-1 - TRBV6-1 TGTGCCAGCAGTGATAGGAACACTGAAGCTTTCTTT CASSDRNTEAFF
- TRBJ1-6 once TRBV3-1/TRBV3-2 TGTGCCAGCAGCCAAACCACTCGGGATTCACCCCTCCACTTT CASSQTTRDSPLHF
TRBD2 TRBJ2-1 once TRBV5-1 TGCGCCAGCAGGGGACTAGCGGGAGGAAATGAGCAGTTCTTC CASRGLAGGNEQFF
TRBD2 TRBJ2-1 - TRBV7-9 TGTGCCAGCAGCTTAACCGCCGCGGGAGAGGTCTGGAATGAGCAGTTCTTC CASSLTAAGEVWNEQFF
- TRBJ1-1 - TRBV18 TGTGCCAGCTCACCGGCCAGGGAGAACACTGAAGCTTTCTTT CASSPARENTEAFF
- TRBJ2-1 - TRBV13 TGTGCCAGCAGCACTTACAATGAGCAGTTCTTC CASSTYNEQFF
- TRBJ1-2 - TRBV2 TGTGCCAGCAGTGAAGCGCTTCTGGCTGGCTACACCTTC CASSEALLAGYTF
- TRBJ1-6 - TRBV5-1 TGCGCCAGCAGCTCCCAGGGAGGGGCAAGTTCACCCCTCCACTTT CASSSQGGASSPLHF
TRBD2 TRBJ2-1 once TRBV5-6 TGTGCCAGCAGCTTGGGGATACTAGCGGGGAGCTCCTACAATGAGCAGTTCTTC CASSLGILAGSSYNEQFF
- TRBJ1-1 - TRBV6-5 TGTGCCAGCAGTTACGCGACAGAGAACACTGAAGCTTTCTTT CASSYATENTEAFF